These T cell receptor beta chains were read from a single sample in a study of neoadjuvant anti-PD-1 for oral cavity cancer. Profiling relied on immunoSEQ multiplex PCR, and the TCRdb table lists in-frame clones only, not all of them. The table includes under 25,000 clones, less than 35% detected once. Sequencing used tumor tissue, obtained after nivolumab (anti-PD-1) treatment. The receptors originated from a person between 40 and 85 years old with oral cavity squamous cell carcinoma. The CDR3 runs from the conserved cysteine through the conserved F or W. D genes are given only for firm matches. Clone size is given for some rows only: seen once, a few or many times, or a class if the clone is expanded.

d_call	clone_size	v_call	j_call	cdr3_aa	cdr3_nt
TRBD1	few	TRBV27	TRBJ1-2	CASSSYTGAMNYGYTF	TGTGCCAGCAGTTCCTATACAGGGGCTATGAACTATGGCTACACCTTC
-	-	TRBV6-5	TRBJ1-5	CASRSSHNQPQHF	TGTGCCAGCAGATCCTCGCATAATCAGCCCCAGCATTTT
-	-	TRBV19	TRBJ2-3	CASLDETDTQYF	TGTGCCAGCCTCGATGAGACAGATACGCAGTATTTT
-	few	TRBV11-3	TRBJ2-2	CASSLGGTRANTGELFF	TGTGCCAGCAGCTTAGGAGGGACAAGGGCGAACACCGGGGAGCTGTTTTTT
-	-	TRBV7-3	TRBJ2-6	CASSSTGFGSGANVLTF	TGTGCCAGCAGCTCGACAGGATTCGGCTCTGGGGCCAACGTCCTGACTTTC
-	medium-sized	TRBV27	TRBJ2-7	CASRPSWVIDEQYF	TGTGCCAGCAGACCCTCGTGGGTGATCGACGAGCAGTACTTC
TRBD2	few	TRBV11-3	TRBJ2-1	CASSLEGGRRNEQFF	TGTGCCAGCAGCTTAGAGGGCGGGAGGAGGAATGAGCAGTTCTTC
-	-	TRBV6-6	TRBJ1-2	CASDRANYGYTF	TGTGCCAGCGACCGGGCTAACTATGGCTACACCTTC
-	-	TRBV25-1	TRBJ2-5	CASSDNRLYQETQYF	TGTGCCAGCAGTGATAACAGGCTGTACCAAGAGACCCAGTACTTC
-	once	TRBV7-3	TRBJ1-1	CASSLIGSRNTEAFF	TGTGCCAGCAGCTTAATAGGGTCTAGGAACACTGAAGCTTTCTTT
-	-	TRBV6-6	TRBJ2-5	CASNPAGIEETQYF	TGTGCCAGCAACCCCGCAGGGATAGAAGAGACCCAGTACTTC
TRBD1	-	TRBV7-9	TRBJ1-1	CASSFPPGGMNTEAFF	TGTGCCAGCAGCTTCCCCCCAGGGGGTATGAACACTGAAGCTTTCTTT
TRBD2	few	TRBV5-1	TRBJ2-7	CASSLGLAIAYEQYF	TGCGCCAGCAGCTTGGGACTAGCGATCGCCTACGAGCAGTACTTC
TRBD1	few	TRBV25-1	TRBJ1-2	CASTAGTGNGYTF	TGTGCCAGTACCGCCGGGACAGGGAATGGCTACACCTTC
-	medium-sized	TRBV18	TRBJ2-2	CASSPGYIGELFF	TGTGCCAGCTCACCGGGTTACATCGGGGAGCTGTTTTTT
-	few	TRBV7-2	TRBJ2-5	CASSLGGVETQYF	TGTGCCAGCAGCTTAGGAGGGGTCGAGACCCAGTACTTC
-	-	TRBV7-7	TRBJ2-1	CASSPDGPANEQFF	TGTGCCAGCAGCCCCGACGGTCCAGCTAATGAGCAGTTCTTC
TRBD1	few	TRBV19	TRBJ1-5	CASGQATGYNNQPQHF	TGTGCCAGTGGACAGGCGACGGGGTATAACAATCAGCCCCAGCATTTT
-	-	TRBV11-2	TRBJ1-5	CASSLGEHQPQHF	TGTGCCAGCAGCTTGGGGGAGCATCAGCCCCAGCATTTT
TRBD1	few	TRBV5-1	TRBJ2-3	CASSSDRDTDTQYF	TGCGCCAGCAGCTCGGACAGGGACACAGATACGCAGTATTTT
TRBD1	-	TRBV15	TRBJ1-2	CATSRGTGSNYGYTF	TGTGCCACCAGCAGGGGGACAGGGTCCAACTATGGCTACACCTTC
TRBD1	large	TRBV5-6	TRBJ2-3	CASSLDSGTGTDTQYF	TGTGCCAGCAGCTTGGACAGTGGGACAGGGACAGATACGCAGTATTTT
-	once	TRBV4-2	TRBJ1-4	CASSQGAGEKLFF	TGTGCCAGCAGCCAAGGGGCTGGGGAAAAACTGTTTTTT
-	-	TRBV7-6	TRBJ2-2	CASSLITGELFF	TGTGCCAGCAGCTTAATCACCGGGGAGCTGTTTTTT
TRBD2	-	TRBV11-2	TRBJ2-5	CASSQGGLAGRETQYF	TGTGCCAGCAGCCAGGGCGGACTAGCGGGGAGAGAGACCCAGTACTTC
-	few	TRBV5-1	TRBJ2-4	CASSLGRANLKNIQYF	TGCGCCAGCTCCCTGGGCAGGGCGAACCTCAAAAACATTCAGTACTTC
-	few	TRBV18	TRBJ2-3	CASSPTLDSTDTQYF	TGTGCCAGCTCACCTACTTTGGACAGCACAGATACGCAGTATTTT
-	-	TRBV5-1	TRBJ2-7	CASSSTIYYEQYF	TGCGCCAGCAGCTCGACGATTTACTACGAGCAGTACTTC
TRBD1	-	TRBV6-6	TRBJ2-7	CASSYSGDRGSYEQYF	TGTGCCAGCAGTTACTCGGGGGACAGGGGTTCCTACGAGCAGTACTTC
-	few	TRBV19	TRBJ2-7	CASSQHQGGEQYF	TGTGCCAGTAGTCAACATCAGGGGGGGGAGCAGTACTTC
-	-	TRBV4-1	TRBJ2-7	CASSQDDRGPSSYEQYF	TGCGCCAGCAGCCAAGATGATCGTGGACCGAGCTCCTACGAGCAGTACTTC
-	few	TRBV11-3	TRBJ2-1	CASSLMGASSYNEQFF	TGTGCCAGCAGCTTAATGGGGGCAAGCTCCTACAATGAGCAGTTCTTC
-	few	TRBV29-1	TRBJ2-3	CSVRATDTQYF	TGCAGCGTTCGGGCTACAGATACGCAGTATTTT
TRBD1	once	TRBV19	TRBJ1-2	CASSRDSLYGYTF	TGTGCCAGTAGTAGGGACAGCCTCTATGGCTACACCTTC
-	many	TRBV7-3	TRBJ1-2	CASSLTGGSFDGYTF	TGTGCCAGCAGCTTAACTGGGGGGTCCTTCGATGGCTACACCTTC
-	few	TRBV6-5	TRBJ1-2	CASSYEGGYTF	TGTGCCAGCAGTTACGAGGGTGGCTACACCTTC
TRBD1	-	TRBV14	TRBJ2-7	CASSRTLGTDISYEQYF	TGTGCCAGCAGCCGGACACTTGGGACAGACATCTCCTACGAGCAGTACTTC
-	-	TRBV10-3	TRBJ1-5	CAISGSDQPQHF	TGTGCCATCAGTGGTTCGGATCAGCCCCAGCATTTT
-	-	TRBV28	TRBJ1-1	CASSYGKGRDTEAFF	TGTGCCAGCAGCTATGGGAAAGGAAGGGACACTGAAGCTTTCTTT
TRBD2	-	TRBV10-2	TRBJ2-1	CASGSGTSGSWNEQFF	TGCGCCAGCGGTTCCGGGACTAGCGGGAGTTGGAATGAGCAGTTCTTC
TRBD2	few	TRBV5-1	TRBJ2-5	CASSLALAGGPQETQYF	TGCGCCAGCAGCTTGGCCTTAGCGGGAGGGCCCCAAGAGACCCAGTACTTC
-	-	TRBV11-1	TRBJ2-7	CASSLSSYEQYF	TGTGCCAGCAGCTTATCCTCCTACGAGCAGTACTTC
-	few	TRBV10-1	TRBJ2-1	CASSGQANEQFF	TGCGCCAGCAGTGGCCAGGCCAATGAGCAGTTCTTC
TRBD1	-	TRBV7-9	TRBJ1-2	CASTSPDRESGYTF	TGTGCCAGCACCTCCCCGGACAGGGAGAGTGGCTACACCTTC
TRBD2	-	TRBV19	TRBJ2-1	CASSRPSGSSRDNEQFF	TGTGCCAGTAGTAGGCCTAGCGGGAGTAGTCGCGACAATGAGCAGTTCTTC